These T cell receptor beta chains were read from a single sample in a study of T cells in Graves' hyperthyroidism and ophthalmopathy. TCRdb reprocessed the multiplex PCR reads via MiXCR and lists one record per CDR3 protein. The sample has roughly 400,000 distinct CDR3 sequences, 15% to 18% seen once. Material: blood. All receptors derive from a woman aged 18 to 35 with Graves' hyperthyroidism that later progressed to Graves' ophthalmopathy. The CDR3 runs from the conserved cysteine through the conserved F or W. D genes are given only for firm matches. Rows give clone size only sometimes, using once, few, many, or a class for an expanded clone.

j_call clone_size d_call v_call cdr3_aa cdr3_nt
TRBJ1-6 . . TRBV5-1 CASSLVEGMSPLHF TGCGCCAGCAGCTTGGTGGAGGGTATGTCACCCCTCCACTTT
TRBJ2-7 many . TRBV5-1 CASSPTYSGEHSYEQYF TGCGCCAGCAGCCCAACTTATTCAGGGGAGCACTCCTACGAGCAGTACTTC
TRBJ2-2 few TRBD1 TRBV9 CASSFGQGPGGELFF TGTGCCAGCAGCTTCGGACAGGGCCCAGGCGGGGAGCTGTTTTTT
TRBJ2-1 many . TRBV27 CASSSFRGLWDNEQFF TGTGCCAGCAGTTCTTTCAGGGGTTTGTGGGACAATGAGCAGTTCTTC
TRBJ2-7 many TRBD1 TRBV27 CASSVGRGFYEQYF TGTGCCAGCAGTGTGGGCAGGGGGTTTTACGAGCAGTACTTC
TRBJ2-1 many TRBD2 TRBV6-1 CASSELTSGSSYNEQFF TGTGCCAGCAGTGAACTCACTAGCGGGAGTTCCTACAATGAGCAGTTCTTC
TRBJ2-7 many . TRBV12-3/TRBV12-4 CASSQVGYEQYF TGTGCCAGCAGCCAAGTGGGGTACGAGCAGTACTTC
TRBJ2-2 . TRBD1 TRBV29-1 CSVGDRVNTGELFF TGCAGCGTTGGGGACAGGGTGAACACCGGGGAGCTGTTTTTT
TRBJ2-1 many TRBD2 TRBV7-8 CASSSGRAVNEQFF TGTGCCAGCAGCTCCGGGAGGGCCGTCAATGAGCAGTTCTTC
TRBJ2-2 few . TRBV25-1 CASRPWSAGPNTGELFF TGTGCCAGCAGGCCTTGGAGCGCAGGGCCTAACACCGGGGAGCTGTTTTTT
TRBJ1-1 many . TRBV20-1 CSAYNGHRPEAFF TGCAGTGCTTACAATGGACACCGACCTGAAGCTTTCTTT
TRBJ2-5 many . TRBV11-1 CASSLQAAKETQYF TGTGCCAGCAGCTTGCAGGCAGCCAAAGAGACCCAGTACTTC
TRBJ1-5 few . TRBV4-2 CASSQDSQTNQPQHF TGTGCCAGCAGCCAAGATAGCCAGACCAATCAGCCCCAGCATTTT
TRBJ1-1 many . TRBV2 CASIGGGNTEAFF TGTGCCAGCATCGGGGGGGGAAACACTGAAGCTTTCTTT
TRBJ2-3 . TRBD2 TRBV5-1 CASSWEKLAGVTDTQYF TGCGCCAGCAGCTGGGAAAAACTAGCGGGGGTCACAGATACGCAGTATTTT
TRBJ2-7 . . TRBV27 CASSLSSAGDYEQYF TGTGCCAGCAGTTTATCGAGCGCAGGTGACTACGAGCAGTACTTC
TRBJ1-2 . . TRBV27 CASGPGVGYGYTF TGTGCCAGCGGGCCCGGGGTAGGCTATGGCTACACCTTC
TRBJ1-1 . TRBD1 TRBV4-3 CASSRNRQGNTEAFF TGCGCCAGCAGCCGAAACAGACAGGGTAACACTGAAGCTTTCTTT
TRBJ1-3 many . TRBV7-2 CASSLETASGNTIYF TGTGCCAGCAGCCTGGAGACGGCCTCTGGAAACACCATATATTTT